This passage covers 32 T cell receptor beta chains from one sample sequenced in a study of T-cell memory formation after mild COVID-19. TCRdb recomputed calls from the 5' RACE reads with MiXCR, one row per CDR3 protein. Among more than 35,000 distinct CDR3 sequences listed, about a tenth were seen once. Specimen: PBMCs or a T cell subset sorted from them (not recorded which). The source of these receptors is an adult woman who had mild COVID-19 (a few samples of this study predate the infection). Cell type and time point are not known.

This clonotype was recorded at least ten times. V and J are TRBV6-5 and TRBJ2-2; 8 bases are a match to TRBD2. The germline V gene has CDR1 MNHEY and CDR2 SVGAGI. CDR3 length: 16 amino acids. Germline trimming cut 7 bases from V and 6 bases from J; bases unmatched to any gene: 13. CDR3 in amino acids: CASTLRGGWTAGELFF. CDR3 DNA sequence: TGTGCCAGCACCTTACGCGGGGGGTGGACCGCCGGGGAGCTGTTTTTT.

At least ten counts were recorded for this clonotype. The CDR3 region has the DNA TGTGCCAGCATGTACGGGGGTAACACTGAAGCTTTCTTT. Translation: CASMYGGNTEAFF. The chain combines TRBV5-5 with TRBJ1-1; D might be TRBD1 (5 bases). V was cut by 6 bases and J by 2 bases, with 11 bases left in between. Germline assignment: CDR1 SGHKS and CDR2 YYEKEE (reference sequence). The CDR3 is made up of 13 amino acids.

V gene TRBV12-3 or TRBV12-4 combines with J gene TRBJ1-2, with D possibly matching TRBD1 (6 bases). This CDR3 is 13 amino acids long. V lost 5 bases and J lost 8, with 15 bases in between. The CDR3: CASSPQLGGGYTF. CDR3 sequence (DNA): TGTGCCAGCAGTCCCCAACTAGGGGGAGGCTACACCTTC.

This clonotype was recorded many times. V usage is TRBV4-2 and J usage is TRBJ2-1; D possibly uses TRBD1 or TRBD2 (6 bases each). V dropped 4 bases and J dropped 6 bases, with 19 bases sitting between them. The CDR3 sequence is 16 residues long. CDR1 and CDR2 (germline): LGHNA, YNFKEQ. The CDR3 nucleotides are TGTGCCAGCAGCCCCCGGCTGCGGGACACCTTCAATGAGCAGTTCTTC. The encoded protein is CASSPRLRDTFNEQFF.

Here the CDR3 DNA reads TGTGCCAGCAGCACTGACTACCCGGTGGGGACCCAGTACTTC. It yields the protein CASSTDYPVGTQYF. The chain couples TRBV6-2 or TRBV6-3 to TRBJ2-5, with D perhaps TRBD2 (5 bases). V was pared by 6 bases and J by 7 bases, with 18 bases between. The CDR3 has 14 residues. Germline V gene lookup returns CDR1 MNHEY and CDR2 SVGEGT.

The chain links TRBV4-3 to TRBJ1-2; D might be TRBD1 (5 bases). There are 17 residues in the CDR3. The germline CDR1 and CDR2 sequences are LGHNA and YSLEER. Deletions cut 1 base from V and 7 bases from J, with 22 bases between. CDR3 bases: TGCGCCAGCAGCCAAGTGGTAACAGGCCCGACCCGCCGTGGCTACACCTTC. Translating it yields CASSQVVTGPTRRGYTF.

This clonotype occurred many times. V and J are TRBV11-2 and TRBJ1-3; D perhaps matches TRBD1 (5 bases). The CDR3 totals 15 residues. V lost 5 bases and J lost 0, with 11 bases in between. Germline V lookup: CDR1 SGHAT, CDR2 FQNNGV. CDR3 nucleotides: TGTGCCAGCAGCGGCCAGGGCCTCTCTGGAAACACCATATATTTT. Its protein product is CASSGQGLSGNTIYF.

This clonotype has more than one count but fewer than ten. This chain links TRBV6-6 with TRBJ1-5; 9 positions match TRBD1. J gave up 5 bases and V 6 bases, and 5 bases lay outside the gene matches. The CDR3 covers 14 residues. Germline V CDR1 and CDR2: MNHNY, SVGAGI (reference sequence). The CDR3 is CASRNTGGHQPQHF. In DNA, the CDR3 is TGTGCCAGCAGGAACACAGGGGGCCATCAGCCCCAGCATTTT.

This clonotype was detected ten times or more. The genes are TRBV30 and TRBJ2-3, with 8 positions matching TRBD2. J gave up 2 bases and V 4 bases, and 8 bases lay outside the gene matches. The CDR3 totals 15 residues. Per the germline V gene, CDR1 is GTSNPN and CDR2 is SVGIG (reference sequence). CDR3 DNA: TGTGCCTGGACCGCGGGGGGCGGTTCCACAGATACGCAGTATTTT. It yields the protein CAWTAGGGSTDTQYF.

The chain's CDR3 is CASSSTYSSYNEQFF. In DNA form, the CDR3 reads TGTGCCAGCAGCTCTACTTATAGCTCCTACAATGAGCAGTTCTTC. This chain uses TRBV7-3 with TRBJ2-1; D is undetermined. Between the trimmed V and J ends, which lost 4 bases and 0 bases, there was a span of 10 bases. Germline CDR1 is SGHTA and CDR2 is FQGTGA. The CDR3 sequence is 15 residues long.

The chain joins TRBV20-1 to TRBJ1-5; D is unresolved. The CDR3 consists of 16 residues. CDR1 and CDR2 (germline): DFQATT, SNEGSKA (reference sequence). Trimming removed 1 base at V and 0 bases at J, with 13 bases between. The CDR3 DNA follows: TGCAGTGCTAGAGCCCACCCGAATTATAGCAATCAGCCCCAGCATTTT. This translates into CSARAHPNYSNQPQHF.

The sample holds many counts of this clonotype. The V and J genes are TRBV29-1 and TRBJ2-3, with no clear D. V dropped 4 bases and J dropped 2 bases, with 16 bases sitting between them. The CDR3 extends over 15 amino acids. In germline, CDR1 is SQVTM, CDR2 ANQGSEA. CDR3 sequence (DNA): TGCAGCGTTGTTTCCTTGACGGCCACCACAGATACGCAGTATTTT. Translating gives CSVVSLTATTDTQYF.

The V and J genes are TRBV4-3 and TRBJ1-6, with D unclear. This CDR3 region has 15 residues. Trimming pared 1 base from V and 7 bases from J, leaving 11 bases between. CDR1 LGHNA and CDR2 YSLEER come from the germline V gene. The CDR3 region has the DNA TGCGCCAGCAGCCAAGCGACATCCATGAATTCACCCCTCCACTTT. It codes for CASSQATSMNSPLHF.

This clonotype was detected ten times or more. The chain is built from TRBV5-1 and TRBJ2-3; 14 nucleotides match TRBD2. Germline CDR1 reads SGHRS; CDR2 reads YFSETQ. The CDR3 is 18 residues long. Trimming took 4 bases from V and 4 from J; bases not matched to a gene: 11. The CDR3 is CASSPTGTSGSGSDTQYF. The CDR3, as DNA: TGCGCCAGCAGCCCAACCGGGACTAGCGGGAGCGGGTCAGATACGCAGTATTTT.

This clonotype was counted a few times. The chain is built from TRBV4-2 and TRBJ2-5; tentative D call: TRBD1 (6 bases). This CDR3 is 17 amino acids long. Germline assignment: CDR1 LGHNA and CDR2 YNFKEQ. V lost 0 bases and J lost 7, with 21 bases in between. CDR3 nucleotides: TGTGCCAGCAGCCAAGACCTATCCGGGACAACCAAGGGGACCCAGTACTTC. Residues: CASSQDLSGTTKGTQYF.

The chain has TRBV6-5 and TRBJ2-7, with D possibly being TRBD1 (6 bases). Germline CDR1 is MNHEY and CDR2 is SVGAGI. V was clipped by 5 bases and J by 2 bases, with 16 bases between them. There are 15 residues in the CDR3. CDR3 bases: TGTGCCAGCAGTCCGACGGACAGACTTGCCTACGAGCAGTACTTC. Translated: CASSPTDRLAYEQYF.

This clonotype has ten or more counts. For the CDR3, the DNA is TGTGCCAGCAGTTTATCCCAGGGCGTGGGGGGCAATCAGCCCCAGCATTTT. Amino acids: CASSLSQGVGGNQPQHF. The chain is built from TRBV12-3 or TRBV12-4 and TRBJ1-5; tentative D call: TRBD1 (5 bases). V lost 2 bases and J 2 bases, leaving 16 bases between the germline ends. The CDR3 is made up of 17 amino acids.

This clonotype has just a few counts. This rearrangement joins TRBV20-1 to TRBJ2-7; 12 bases map to TRBD1. Germline CDR1 is DFQATT and CDR2 is SNEGSKA (reference sequence). The CDR3 runs to 17 residues. The V gene end was trimmed by 1 base and the J gene end by 7 bases; junction bases not matched to a gene: 14. The CDR3 region is CSARALLPGQGAFEQYF. CDR3 in DNA: TGCAGTGCTAGAGCCCTCCTTCCGGGACAGGGGGCGTTTGAGCAGTACTTC.

The table lists this clonotype with a few counts. The V gene is TRBV6-6, the J gene TRBJ1-5, with 7 bases fitting TRBD1. The CDR3 sequence is 14 residues long. The J segment lost 2 bases and the V segment lost 7 bases, leaving 5 bases of the junction unmatched. Per the germline V gene, CDR1 is MNHNY and CDR2 is SVGAGI (reference sequence). The DNA of the CDR3 is TGTGCCAGCACCCGAGGACAGGGCAATCAGCCCCAGCATTTT. Translating gives CASTRGQGNQPQHF.

The rearrangement uses TRBV5-1 and TRBJ2-5; D is tentatively TRBD1 or TRBD2 (5 bases each). The CDR3 is 14 amino acids. Trimming left V 6 bases short and J 4 bases short, with 16 bases between. Per the germline V gene, CDR1 is SGHRS and CDR2 is YFSETQ. CDR3 residues: CASTRQFGGETQYF. The CDR3 nucleotides read TGCGCCAGCACGCGCCAATTTGGGGGAGAGACCCAGTACTTC. Full variable domain (remainder filled in from reference TRBV5-1 and TRBJ2-5): KAGVTQTPRYLIKTRGQQVTLSCSPISGHRSVSWYQQTPGQGLQFLFEYFSETQRNKGNFPGRFSGRQFSNSRSEMNVSTLELGDSALYLCASTRQFGGETQYFGPGTRLLVL.

This clonotype was counted only a few times. The V gene is TRBV7-3, the J gene TRBJ1-6; D is possibly TRBD1 (6 bases). The CDR3 spans 16 residues. Per the germline V gene, CDR1 is SGHTA and CDR2 is FQGTGA. V was shortened by 4 bases and J by 7 bases, with 17 bases between the two germline ends. The CDR3 DNA follows: TGTGCCAGCAGCTCCGCCGGGGGGCCTACCAATTCACCCCTCCACTTT. This encodes CASSSAGGPTNSPLHF. The full variable domain, its missing parts supplied by reference TRBV7-3 and TRBJ1-6, is GAGVSQTPSNKVTEKGKYVELRCDPISGHTALYWYRQSLGQGPEFLIYFQGTGAADDSGLPNDRFFAVRPEGSVSTLKIQRTERGDSAVYLCASSSAGGPTNSPLHFGNGTRLTVT.

This clonotype has more than one count but fewer than ten. The chain carries TRBV5-1 and TRBJ2-7; 9 bases are shared with TRBD1. The J segment lost 3 bases and the V segment lost 4 bases, leaving 8 bases of the junction unmatched. The CDR3 is 15 residues long. Per germline, CDR1 SGHRS and CDR2 YFSETQ. The CDR3 region is CASSRDPGQGYEQYF. The CDR3 DNA is TGCGCCAGCAGCCGCGACCCGGGACAGGGCTACGAGCAGTACTTC.

This clonotype appeared a few times. The chain carries TRBV3-1 and TRBJ1-1; no reliable D call. This CDR3 is built from 11 residues. V was cut by 1 base and J by 6 bases, with 3 bases left in between. Germline V gene lookup returns CDR1 LGHDT and CDR2 YNNKEL (reference sequence). As DNA, the CDR3 is TGTGCCAGCAGCCAAGGTCCTGAAGCTTTCTTT. Protein sequence: CASSQGPEAFF.

This clonotype was counted between two and nine times. The chain has TRBV5-1 and TRBJ1-3; possible D gene TRBD1, 5 bases. CDR1 is SGHRS and CDR2 is YFSETQ in the germline V gene. Trimming left V 1 base short and J 2 bases short, with 7 bases between. The CDR3 contains 14 residues. The CDR3 DNA follows: TGCGCCAGCAGCTTGACAGGCCCTGGAAACACCATATATTTT. This encodes CASSLTGPGNTIYF.

The rearrangement joins TRBV6-2 or TRBV6-3 to TRBJ2-7, with a weak D call TRBD2 (5 bases). There are 13 residues in the CDR3. The V and J ends lost 6 bases and 2 bases respectively, with 11 bases between them. From germline, CDR1 is MNHEY and CDR2 SVGEGT. The CDR3 region has the DNA TGTGCCAGCAGCTGGACCGGGGCCTACGAGCAGTACTTC. As protein: CASSWTGAYEQYF.

Only a few counts were recorded for this clonotype. The V and J genes are TRBV12-3 or TRBV12-4 and TRBJ2-5; 11 bases match TRBD2. The CDR3 contains 15 residues. Losses at the gene ends were 3 bases for V and 7 bases for J; bases not matched to a gene: 7. Here the CDR3 DNA reads TGTGCCAGCAGTTTGTCTAGCGGGGGGTCGGGGACCCAGTACTTC. Its translation: CASSLSSGGSGTQYF.

This clonotype turned up a few times. J is TRBJ2-2 and V is TRBV7-9; D unclear. Germline CDR1 and CDR2: SEHNR and FQNEAQ (reference sequence). This CDR3 contains 14 residues. V was clipped by 5 bases and J by 3 bases, with 10 bases between them. This chain's CDR3 is CASSPDGYTGELFF. Here the CDR3 DNA reads TGTGCCAGCAGCCCAGATGGTTACACCGGGGAGCTGTTTTTT.

Points on this clonotype: At one end, the junction sequence differs from germline, possibly due to a read error. The chain combines TRBV12-3 or TRBV12-4 with TRBJ2-3, with 7 bases aligning to TRBD2. The CDR3 runs to 14 residues. DNA of the CDR3: TGTGCCAGCCATAGGACTAGACTGACAGATACGAAGTATTTT. It yields the protein CASHRTRLTDTKYF.

This clonotype was observed at least ten times. This chain connects TRBV7-8 to TRBJ2-1, with TRBD2 identical over 12 bases. Per germline, CDR1 SGHVS and CDR2 FQNEAQ. The CDR3 covers 15 residues. V lost 4 bases, J lost 12 bases, and 10 bases stayed unmatched. The CDR3, as DNA: TGTGCCAGCAGCTCCGCTAGCGGGGGGGCCTCTGTGCAGTTCTTC. Translating gives CASSSASGGASVQFF. Drawing the rest from reference TRBV7-8 and TRBJ2-1, the complete variable domain is GAGVSQSPRYKVAKRGQDVALRCDPISGHVSLFWYQQALGQGPEFLTYFQNEAQLDKSGLPSDRFFAERPEGSVSTLKIQRTQQEDSAVYLCASSSASGGASVQFFGPGTRLTVL.

The chain recombines TRBV6-5 with TRBJ1-1; D is undetermined. The CDR3 length is 14 residues. Germline V gene data show CDR1 as MNHEY and CDR2 as SVGAGI. V was cut by 2 bases and J by 1 base, with 8 bases left in between. The DNA for the CDR3 is TGTGCCAGCAGTTACGGACGGAAGAACACTGAAGCTTTCTTT. This sequence encodes CASSYGRKNTEAFF.

In its sample, this clonotype ranks as medium-sized. The J gene is TRBJ2-7, the V gene TRBV7-9; D is uncertain. CDR1 is SEHNR, CDR2 FQNEAQ, per germline (reference sequence). This CDR3 is built from 14 residues. Trimming took 2 bases from V and 1 from J, leaving 9 bases between them. CDR3 nucleotide sequence: TGTGCCAGCAGCTTACACGCGGATTCCTACGAGCAGTACTTC. Translating gives CASSLHADSYEQYF.

The rearrangement uses TRBV4-1 and TRBJ2-3; either TRBD1 or TRBD2 may fit D (5 bases each). V was trimmed by 4 bases and J by 1 base, leaving 9 bases between them. CDR1 and CDR2 (germline): MGHRA, YSYEKL. The CDR3 length is 14 residues. The CDR3 sequence is CASSPPGRTDTQYF. As DNA, the CDR3 is TGCGCCAGCAGCCCACCGGGACGCACAGATACGCAGTATTTT.